This T cell receptor (beta chain) was captured by sequencing in a study of cytomegalovirus exposure and HLA in healthy donors. The CDR3 has 14 amino acids. Trimming cost V 11 bases and J 6 bases; bases outside gene matches: 11. Germline CDR1 reads MNHNS; CDR2 reads SASEGT. Primers: 60 Vbeta forward and 13 Jbeta reverse. This table comes from immunoSEQ multiplex PCR, and its TCRdb copy is limited to in-frame clones, with some not included. Counted here are around 150,000 clones, about 82% occurring once; the ten biggest clones make up about 4.3%. The sequenced sample was PBMCs. The V call is TRBV6-1, the J call TRBJ2-7; 12 bases are a match to TRBD2. This sequence originates from a man aged 25 to 40 in good health. The CDR3 sequence is CAPLPLAGGGEQYF. For the CDR3, the DNA is TGTGCCCCCCTACCCCTAGCGGGAGGGGGCGAGCAGTACTTC.